The clone carrying this T cell receptor (beta chain) was seen a single time. Its antigen is as yet unknown. The sample is drawn from a study of shared clonotypes between healthy human individuals. At the level of the study: CD8 memory received one plate per donor, CD8 naive two, CD4 memory three and CD4 naive three. Study results and limitations: Sampling involved blood alone; tissue repertoires likely differ. Naive CD4 clonotype sharing across a few donors was about 5%.

Deep-level settings were used for running the assay. The repertoire was sequenced with immunoSEQ multiplex PCR; TCRdb's copy has only in-frame clones and lacks some. In the table there are a few hundred thousand clones, roughly 84% of which are singletons. The TCR sequence derives from a man aged 18 to 35 in good health. Sequenced sample: memory CD8+ T cells sorted from blood. Subset meaning: CD45RO+ cells pooled with CCR7-negative TemRA cells.

The CDR3 reads CASSRRQYSNQPQHF. The CDR3 nucleotides read TGTGCCAGCAGCCGACGACAGTATAGCAATCAGCCCCAGCATTTT. The chain uses TRBV6-5 and TRBJ1-5, with a weak D call TRBD1 (5 bases). The CDR3 contains 15 residues. Germline CDR1 MNHEY, CDR2 SVGAGI. V was pared by 6 bases and J by 0 bases, with 12 bases between.